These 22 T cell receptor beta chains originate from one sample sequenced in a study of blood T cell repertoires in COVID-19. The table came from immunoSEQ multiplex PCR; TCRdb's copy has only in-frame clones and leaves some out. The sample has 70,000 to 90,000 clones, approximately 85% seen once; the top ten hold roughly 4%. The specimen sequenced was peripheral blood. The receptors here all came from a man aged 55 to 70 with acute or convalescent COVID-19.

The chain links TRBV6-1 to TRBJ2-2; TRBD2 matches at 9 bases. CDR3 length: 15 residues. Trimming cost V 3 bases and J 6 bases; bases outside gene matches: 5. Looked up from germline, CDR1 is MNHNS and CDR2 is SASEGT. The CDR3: CASSEAGGQAGELFF. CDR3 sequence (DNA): TGTGCCAGCAGTGAGGCGGGGGGGCAGGCCGGGGAGCTGTTTTTT.

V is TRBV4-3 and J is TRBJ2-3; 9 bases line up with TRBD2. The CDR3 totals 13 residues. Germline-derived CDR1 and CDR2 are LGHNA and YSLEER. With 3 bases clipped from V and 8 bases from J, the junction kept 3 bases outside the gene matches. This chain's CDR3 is CASSQVSGGTQYF. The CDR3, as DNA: TGCGCCAGCAGCCAGGTTAGCGGGGGTACGCAGTATTTT.

The CDR3 DNA is TGTGCCAGCAGCTTGGGGGCAGGGGGCGCCGCCGCCAAAAACATTCAGTACTTC. Its translation is CASSLGAGGAAAKNIQYF. The V call is TRBV5-6, the J call TRBJ2-4, with 8 bases matching TRBD1. V trimming: 0 bases; J trimming: 1 base; junction bases outside the gene matches: 9. The CDR3 spans 18 residues. Germline-derived CDR1 and CDR2 are SGHDT and YYEEEE.

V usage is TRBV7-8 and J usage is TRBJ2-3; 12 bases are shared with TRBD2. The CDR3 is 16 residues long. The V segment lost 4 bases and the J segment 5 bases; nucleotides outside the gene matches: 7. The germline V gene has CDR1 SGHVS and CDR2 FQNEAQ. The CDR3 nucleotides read TGTGCCAGCAGCTCATGGACTAGCGGGAAGGGAGATACGCAGTATTTT. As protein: CASSSWTSGKGDTQYF.

CDR3 loop: CASSQGGRAMAGNTIYF. The CDR3 region has the DNA TGCGCCAGCAGCCAGGGGGGCAGGGCAATGGCTGGAAACACCATATATTTT. V usage is TRBV5-1 and J usage is TRBJ1-3; 7 nucleotides agree with TRBD1. J was trimmed by 2 bases and V by 4 bases; bases with no gene match: 12. Germline assignment: CDR1 SGHRS and CDR2 YFSETQ. The CDR3 runs 17 residues.

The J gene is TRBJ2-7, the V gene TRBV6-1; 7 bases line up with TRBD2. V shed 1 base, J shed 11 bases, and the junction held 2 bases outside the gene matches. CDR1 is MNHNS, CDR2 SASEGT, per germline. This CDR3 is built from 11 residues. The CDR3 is CASSEGGREYF. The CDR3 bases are TGTGCCAGCAGTGAAGGAGGGAGGGAGTACTTC.

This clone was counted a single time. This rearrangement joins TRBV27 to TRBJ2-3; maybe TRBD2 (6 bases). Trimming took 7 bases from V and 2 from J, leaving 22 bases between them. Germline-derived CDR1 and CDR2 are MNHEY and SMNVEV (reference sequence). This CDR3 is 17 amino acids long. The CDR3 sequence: CASTRDLGGGYTDTQYF. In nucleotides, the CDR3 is TGTGCCAGCACCCGGGACCTGGGTGGGGGGTACACAGATACGCAGTATTTT.

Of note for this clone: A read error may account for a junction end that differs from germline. Written as DNA, the CDR3 is TGTGCCAGCAGCGTAGCGGGGCTGGACCAAGAGACCCAGTACTTC. This translates into CASSVAGLDQETQYF. The chain joins TRBV7-8 to TRBJ2-5; 8 positions agree with TRBD2. CDR1 and CDR2 from the germline V gene are SGHVS and FQNEAQ. The CDR3 is 15 residues long.

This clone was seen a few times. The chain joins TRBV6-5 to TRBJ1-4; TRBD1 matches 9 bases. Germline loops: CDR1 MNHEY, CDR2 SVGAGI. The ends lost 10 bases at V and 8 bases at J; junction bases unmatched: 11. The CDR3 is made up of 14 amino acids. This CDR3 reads CATLEGQGSEKLFF. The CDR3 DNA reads TGTGCCACGCTCGAAGGACAGGGGTCGGAAAAACTGTTTTTT.

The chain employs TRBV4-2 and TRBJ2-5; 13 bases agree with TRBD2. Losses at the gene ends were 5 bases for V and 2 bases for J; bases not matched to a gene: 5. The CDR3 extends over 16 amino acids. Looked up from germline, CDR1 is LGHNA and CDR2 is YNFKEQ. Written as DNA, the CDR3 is TGTGCCAGCAGCGTGCGACTAGCGGGGGGACAAGAGACCCAGTACTTC. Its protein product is CASSVRLAGGQETQYF.

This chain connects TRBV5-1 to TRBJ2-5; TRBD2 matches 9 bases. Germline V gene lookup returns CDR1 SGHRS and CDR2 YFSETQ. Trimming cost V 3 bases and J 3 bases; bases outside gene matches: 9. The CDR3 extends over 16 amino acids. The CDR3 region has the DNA TGCGCCAGCAGCTCGGTCGCGGGGGGGACCGAAGAGACCCAGTACTTC. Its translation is CASSSVAGGTEETQYF.

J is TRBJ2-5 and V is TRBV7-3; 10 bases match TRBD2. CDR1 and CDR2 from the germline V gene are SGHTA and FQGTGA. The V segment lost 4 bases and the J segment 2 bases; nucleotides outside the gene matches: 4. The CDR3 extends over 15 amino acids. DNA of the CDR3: TGTGCCAGCAGCTCCCAGCGGGGGGGACAAGAGACCCAGTACTTC. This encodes CASSSQRGGQETQYF.

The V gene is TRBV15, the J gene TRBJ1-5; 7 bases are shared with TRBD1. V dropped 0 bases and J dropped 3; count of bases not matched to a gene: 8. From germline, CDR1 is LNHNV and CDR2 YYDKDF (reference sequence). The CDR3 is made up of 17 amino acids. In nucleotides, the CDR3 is TGTGCCACCAGCAGAGATAAAAGTAGGGGGCTCAATCAGCCCCAGCATTTT. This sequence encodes CATSRDKSRGLNQPQHF.

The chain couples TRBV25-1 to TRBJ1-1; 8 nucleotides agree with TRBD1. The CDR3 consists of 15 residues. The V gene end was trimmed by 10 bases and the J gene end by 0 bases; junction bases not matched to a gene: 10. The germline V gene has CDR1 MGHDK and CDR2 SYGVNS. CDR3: CANTGGFNLNTEAFF. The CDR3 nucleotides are TGTGCCAACACAGGGGGTTTTAATTTGAACACTGAAGCTTTCTTT.

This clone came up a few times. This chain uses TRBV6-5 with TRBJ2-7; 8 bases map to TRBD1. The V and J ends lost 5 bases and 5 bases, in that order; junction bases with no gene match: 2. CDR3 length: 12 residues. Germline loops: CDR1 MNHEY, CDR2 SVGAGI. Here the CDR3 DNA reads TGTGCCAGCAGTCGGACAGGGAACGAGCAGTACTTC. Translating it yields CASSRTGNEQYF.

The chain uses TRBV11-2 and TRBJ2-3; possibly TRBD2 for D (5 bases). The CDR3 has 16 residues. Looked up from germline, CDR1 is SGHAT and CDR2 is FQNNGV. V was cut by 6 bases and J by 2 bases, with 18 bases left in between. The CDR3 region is CASSSARGPYTDTQYF. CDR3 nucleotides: TGTGCCAGCAGTTCGGCCCGCGGGCCCTACACAGATACGCAGTATTTT.

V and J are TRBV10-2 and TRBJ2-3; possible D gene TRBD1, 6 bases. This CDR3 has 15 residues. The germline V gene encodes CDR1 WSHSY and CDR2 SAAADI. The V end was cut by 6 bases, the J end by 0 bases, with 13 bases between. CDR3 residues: CASSPPRGSTDTQYF. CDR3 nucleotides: TGCGCCAGCAGCCCCCCTAGGGGGAGCACAGATACGCAGTATTTT.

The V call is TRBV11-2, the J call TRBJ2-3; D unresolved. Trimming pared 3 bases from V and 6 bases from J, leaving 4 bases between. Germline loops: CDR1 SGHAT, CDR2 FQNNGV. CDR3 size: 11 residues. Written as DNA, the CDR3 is TGTGCCAGCAGCTTGAGCGATACGCAGTATTTT. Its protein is CASSLSDTQYF.

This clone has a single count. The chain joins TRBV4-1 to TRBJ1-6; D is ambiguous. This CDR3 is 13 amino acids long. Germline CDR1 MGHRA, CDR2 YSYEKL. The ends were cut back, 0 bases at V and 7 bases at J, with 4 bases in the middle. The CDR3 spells CASSQEQNSPLHF. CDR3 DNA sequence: TGCGCCAGCAGCCAAGAGCAGAATTCACCCCTCCACTTT.

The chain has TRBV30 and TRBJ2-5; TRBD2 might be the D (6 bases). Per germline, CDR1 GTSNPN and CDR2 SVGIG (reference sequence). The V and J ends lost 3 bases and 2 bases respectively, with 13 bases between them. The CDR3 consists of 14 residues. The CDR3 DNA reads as TGTGCCTGGAGGGGGACTCCCGGACAAGAGACCCAGTACTTC. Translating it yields CAWRGTPGQETQYF.

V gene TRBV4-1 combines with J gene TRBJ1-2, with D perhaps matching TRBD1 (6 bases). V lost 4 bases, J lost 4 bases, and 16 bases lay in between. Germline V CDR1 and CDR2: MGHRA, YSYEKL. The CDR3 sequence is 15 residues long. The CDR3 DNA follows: TGCGCCAGCAGCCTAGGGGGGGGCCAGGTCTATGGCTACACCTTC. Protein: CASSLGGGQVYGYTF.

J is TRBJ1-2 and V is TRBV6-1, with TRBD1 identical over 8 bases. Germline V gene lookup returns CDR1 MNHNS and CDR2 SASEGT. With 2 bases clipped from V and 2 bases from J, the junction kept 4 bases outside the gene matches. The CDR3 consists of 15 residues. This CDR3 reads CASSERRTGNYGYTF. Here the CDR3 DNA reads TGTGCCAGCAGTGAAAGACGGACAGGGAACTATGGCTACACCTTC.